The 6 T cell receptor beta chains presented below share a single source sample, sequenced in a study of PD-1 blockade in classical Hodgkin lymphoma. Here immunoSEQ multiplex PCR was the method, and the copy in TCRdb shows in-frame clones only, minus some. This repertoire shows about 13,000 clones, about 82% found once; its top ten account for under 30%. Exposure to brentuximab vedotin varied, and each patient had relapsed following autologous stem cell transplantation. This material consisted of peripheral blood mononuclear cells (PBMCs), taken at baseline. All receptors derive from a human donor with classical Hodgkin lymphoma.

This sequence joins TRBV15 and TRBJ1-1, with TRBD1 matching 9 bases. Germline V lookup: CDR1 LNHNV, CDR2 YYDKDF (reference sequence). This CDR3 has 18 amino acids. V was clipped by 1 base and J by 1 base; unmatched bases: 10. CDR3 amino acids: CATSRVGWGQGRNTEAFF. CDR3 DNA: TGTGCCACCAGCAGAGTAGGGTGGGGACAGGGTAGGAACACTGAAGCTTTCTTT.

The rearrangement uses TRBV6-5 and TRBJ2-1; 8 bases agree with TRBD2. The V and J ends lost 0 bases and 0 bases, in that order; junction bases with no gene match: 1. The CDR3 contains 16 residues. CDR1 is MNHEY and CDR2 is SVGAGI in the germline V gene. This CDR3 reads CASSYSGTSSYNEQFF. The CDR3 bases are TGTGCCAGCAGTTACTCGGGGACTAGCTCCTACAATGAGCAGTTCTTC.

The chain has TRBV4-1 and TRBJ1-4, with 7 bases lining up with TRBD1. V lost 5 bases, J lost 4 bases, and 13 bases stayed unmatched. This CDR3 comprises 17 residues. CDR1 is MGHRA, CDR2 YSYEKL, per germline. The chain's CDR3 is CASSDRRLGTVNEKLFF. For the CDR3, the DNA is TGCGCCAGCAGCGACCGCCGGTTGGGGACAGTTAATGAAAAACTGTTTTTT.

The V and J genes are TRBV12-5 and TRBJ2-6; TRBD1 matches at 7 bases. Germline CDR1 is LGHNT and CDR2 is FRNRAP. The CDR3 consists of 16 residues. The ends lost 1 base at V and 0 bases at J; junction bases unmatched: 0. The CDR3 sequence: CASGLGTGSGANVLTF. The CDR3 DNA reads TGTGCTAGTGGTTTGGGGACAGGCTCTGGGGCCAACGTCCTGACTTTC.

This CDR3 is CASSPGDQETQYF. The CDR3 DNA is TGTGCCAGCAGCCCAGGGGACCAAGAGACCCAGTACTTC. This sequence joins TRBV28 and TRBJ2-5, with D possibly TRBD1 on 6 matching bases. Germline CDR1 MDHEN, CDR2 SYDVKM. V shed 6 bases and J shed 0 bases, with 8 bases lying between them. The CDR3 totals 13 residues. Variable domain in full (rest from reference TRBV28 and TRBJ2-5): DVKVTQSSRYLVKRTGEKVFLECVQDMDHENMFWYRQDPGLGLRLIYFSYDVKMKEKGDIPEGYSVSREKKERFSLILESASTNQTSMYLCASSPGDQETQYFGPGTRLLVL.

The rearrangement joins TRBV6-4 to TRBJ2-1; 13 positions match TRBD2. The length of the CDR3 is 14 residues. Looked up from germline, CDR1 is MRHNA and CDR2 is SNTAGT. V lost 3 bases and J lost 8; bases outside the gene matches: 1. CDR3 in amino acids: CASSEGTSGDEQFF. The CDR3 DNA follows: TGTGCCAGCAGTGAGGGGACTAGCGGGGATGAGCAGTTCTTC.